Detailed here is one T cell receptor beta chain. As yet, its antigen is unknown. At one boundary the junction diverges from the germline segment, which might be a read error. Germline values: CDR1 MNHEY, CDR2 SVGEGT. The length of the CDR3 is 16 residues. TCRdb processed the reads anew with MiXCR; each CDR3 protein has one entry. The table includes around 130,000 distinct CDR3 sequences, 24% detected once. The data originate from a study of T cell repertoires in cytomegalovirus infection. The sequence was obtained from a human donor in good health (CMV status not recorded). Some clones in this sample may be carry-over from other donors' samples. The rearrangement uses TRBV6-2 or TRBV6-3 and TRBJ2-2; a possible D gene is TRBD2 (6 bases). What was sequenced was PBMCs, sequenced either directly or after in vitro stimulation (not recorded which). The CDR3 loop reads CASSLTGGHNTGQLFF. For the CDR3, the DNA is TGTGCCAGCAGTCTCACTGGAGGGCACAACACCGGGCAGCTGTTTTTT.